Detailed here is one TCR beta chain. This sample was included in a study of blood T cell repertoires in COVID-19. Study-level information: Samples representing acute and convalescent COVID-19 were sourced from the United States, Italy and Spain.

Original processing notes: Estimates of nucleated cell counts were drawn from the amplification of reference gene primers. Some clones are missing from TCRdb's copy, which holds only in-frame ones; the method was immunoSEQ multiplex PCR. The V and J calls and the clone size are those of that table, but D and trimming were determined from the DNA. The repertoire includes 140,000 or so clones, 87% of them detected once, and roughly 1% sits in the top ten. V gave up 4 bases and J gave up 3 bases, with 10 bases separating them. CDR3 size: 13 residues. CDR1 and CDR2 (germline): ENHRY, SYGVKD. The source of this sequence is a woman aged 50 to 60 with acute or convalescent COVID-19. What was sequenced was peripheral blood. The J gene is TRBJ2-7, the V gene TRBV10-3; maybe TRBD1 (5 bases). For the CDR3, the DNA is TGTGCCATCAGTGGTCAGACAGTCTACGAGCAGTACTTC. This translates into CAISGQTVYEQYF.